The T cell receptor (beta chain) under discussion was sequenced for a study of response to subunit inactivated influenza vaccine. Study findings and constraints: Each seasonal flu vaccination may recruit only limited new T cells, authors suggested.

This clonotype showed up just a few times. Antigen: not known. TCRdb ran MiXCR on the RT-PCR reads and lists one entry per CDR3 protein. Here the sample spans fewer than 600,000 distinct CDR3 sequences, about 7.2% being singletons. The receptor comes from a man aged 45 to 75 who received an inactivated influenza vaccine. Sequences were derived from PBMCs from blood, sampled roughly 24 months after vaccination.

In DNA, the CDR3 is TGTGCCAGCAGTTACGGGGGTACCTACGAGCAGTACTTC. The encoded protein is CASSYGGTYEQYF. V gene TRBV6-2 or TRBV6-3 combines with J gene TRBJ2-7; D could derive from TRBD1 or TRBD2 (5 bases each). The V gene lost 2 bases and the J gene lost 2 bases, with 7 bases spanning the gap. The CDR3 sequence is 13 residues long. Germline V gene sequence: CDR1 MNHEY, CDR2 SVGEGT.